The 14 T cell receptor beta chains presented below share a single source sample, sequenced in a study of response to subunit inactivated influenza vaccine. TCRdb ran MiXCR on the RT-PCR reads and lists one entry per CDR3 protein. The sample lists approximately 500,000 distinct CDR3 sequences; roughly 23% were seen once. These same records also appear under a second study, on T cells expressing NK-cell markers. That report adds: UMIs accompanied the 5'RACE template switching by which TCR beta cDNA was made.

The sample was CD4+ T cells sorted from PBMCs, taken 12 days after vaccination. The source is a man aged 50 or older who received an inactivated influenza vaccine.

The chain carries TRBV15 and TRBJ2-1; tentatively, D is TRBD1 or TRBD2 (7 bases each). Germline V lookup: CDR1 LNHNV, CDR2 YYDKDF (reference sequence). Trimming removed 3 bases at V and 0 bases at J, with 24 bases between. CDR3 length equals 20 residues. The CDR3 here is CATSSVGTETSHISYNEQFF. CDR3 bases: TGTGCCACCAGCAGTGTAGGGACAGAGACTAGCCATATCTCCTACAATGAGCAGTTCTTC. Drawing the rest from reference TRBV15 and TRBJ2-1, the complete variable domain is DAMVIQNPRYQVTQFGKPVTLSCSQTLNHNVMYWYQQKSSQAPKLLFHYYDKDFNNEADTPDNFQSRRPNTSFCFLDIRSPGLGDTAMYLCATSSVGTETSHISYNEQFFGPGTRLTVL.

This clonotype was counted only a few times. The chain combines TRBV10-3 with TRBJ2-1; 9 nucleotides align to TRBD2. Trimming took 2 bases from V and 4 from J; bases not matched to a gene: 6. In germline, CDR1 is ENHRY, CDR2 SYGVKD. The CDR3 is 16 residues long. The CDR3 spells CAISEPKTSGYNEQFF. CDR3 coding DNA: TGTGCCATCAGTGAGCCCAAGACTAGCGGATACAATGAGCAGTTCTTC.

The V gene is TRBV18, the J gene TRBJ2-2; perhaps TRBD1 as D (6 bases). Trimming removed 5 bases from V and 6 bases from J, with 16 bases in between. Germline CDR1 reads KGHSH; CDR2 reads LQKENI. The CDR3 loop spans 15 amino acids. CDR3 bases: TGTGCCAGCTCATCGGGACATGGGGAAGCCGGGGAGCTGTTTTTT. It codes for CASSSGHGEAGELFF. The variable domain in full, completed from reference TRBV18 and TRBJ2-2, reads NAGVMQNPRHLVRRRGQEARLRCSPMKGHSHVYWYRQLPEEGLKFMVYLQKENIIDESGMPKERFSAEFPKEGPSILRIQQVVRGDSAAYFCASSSGHGEAGELFFGEGSRLTVL.

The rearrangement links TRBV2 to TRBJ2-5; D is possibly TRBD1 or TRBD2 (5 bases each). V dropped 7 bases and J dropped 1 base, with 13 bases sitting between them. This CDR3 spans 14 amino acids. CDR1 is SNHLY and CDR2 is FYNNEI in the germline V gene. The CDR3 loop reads CASNSGTSQETQYF. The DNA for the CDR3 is TGTGCCAGCAATTCAGGGACCAGCCAAGAGACCCAGTACTTC. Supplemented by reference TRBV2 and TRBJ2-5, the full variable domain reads EPEVTQTPSHQVTQMGQEVILRCVPISNHLYFYWYRQILGQKVEFLVSFYNNEISEKSEIFDDQFSVERPDGSNFTLKIRSTKLEDSAMYFCASNSGTSQETQYFGPGTRLLVL.

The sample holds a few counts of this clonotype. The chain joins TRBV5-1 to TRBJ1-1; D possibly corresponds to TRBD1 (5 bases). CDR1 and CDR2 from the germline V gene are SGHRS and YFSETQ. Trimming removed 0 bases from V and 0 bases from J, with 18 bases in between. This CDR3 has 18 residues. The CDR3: CASSLAGGGIGMNTEAFF. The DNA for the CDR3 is TGCGCCAGCAGCTTGGCGGGGGGAGGGATAGGAATGAACACTGAAGCTTTCTTT.

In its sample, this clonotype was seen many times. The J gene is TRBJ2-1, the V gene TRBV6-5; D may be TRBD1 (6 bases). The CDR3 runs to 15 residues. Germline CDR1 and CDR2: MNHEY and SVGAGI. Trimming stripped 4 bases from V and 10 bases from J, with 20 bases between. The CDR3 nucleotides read TGTGCCAGCAGTTTTCTCCCGACAGGAAAACAGGAGCAGTTCTTC. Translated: CASSFLPTGKQEQFF.

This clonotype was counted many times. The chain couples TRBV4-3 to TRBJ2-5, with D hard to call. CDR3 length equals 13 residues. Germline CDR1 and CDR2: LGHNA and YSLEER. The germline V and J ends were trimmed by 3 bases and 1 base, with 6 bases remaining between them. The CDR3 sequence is CASSQAAQETQYF. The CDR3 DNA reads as TGCGCCAGCAGCCAGGCAGCCCAAGAGACCCAGTACTTC.

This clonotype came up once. CDR3 sequence reads: CASSTNRADQPQHF. The CDR3 nucleotides are TGTGCCAGCAGCACAAACAGGGCCGATCAGCCCCAGCATTTT. This chain links TRBV6-2 or TRBV6-3 with TRBJ1-5, with D maybe TRBD1 (6 bases). In germline, CDR1 is MNHEY, CDR2 SVGEGT. The CDR3 is made up of 14 amino acids. Between the trimmed V and J ends, which lost 6 bases and 5 bases, there was a span of 14 bases.

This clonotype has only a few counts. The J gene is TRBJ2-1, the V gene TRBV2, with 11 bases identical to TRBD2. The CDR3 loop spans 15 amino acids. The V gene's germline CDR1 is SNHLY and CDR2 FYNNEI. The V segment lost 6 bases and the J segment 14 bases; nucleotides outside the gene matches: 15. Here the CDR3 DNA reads TGTGCCAGCAGAGCGGGACTAGCGGACTTCGGGGGGAAGTTCTTC. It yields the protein CASRAGLADFGGKFF.

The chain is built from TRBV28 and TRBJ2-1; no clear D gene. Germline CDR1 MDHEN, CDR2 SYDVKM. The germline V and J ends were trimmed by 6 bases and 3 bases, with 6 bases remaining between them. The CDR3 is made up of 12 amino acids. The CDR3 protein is CASSGNYNEQFF. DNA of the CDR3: TGTGCCAGCAGCGGAAACTACAATGAGCAGTTCTTC.

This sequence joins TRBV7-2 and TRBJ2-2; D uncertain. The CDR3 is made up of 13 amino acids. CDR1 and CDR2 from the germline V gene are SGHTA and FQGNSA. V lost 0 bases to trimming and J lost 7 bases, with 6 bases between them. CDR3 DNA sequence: TGTGCCAGCAGCTTAGCCGACCTCGGGGAGCTGTTTTTT. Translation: CASSLADLGELFF.

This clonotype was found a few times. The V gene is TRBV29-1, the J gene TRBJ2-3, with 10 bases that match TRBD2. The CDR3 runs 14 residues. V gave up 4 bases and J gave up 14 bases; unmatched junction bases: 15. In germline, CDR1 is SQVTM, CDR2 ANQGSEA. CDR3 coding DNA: TGCAGCGTTGGCGAACCCTCGGGACTAGCGTGGAGGTATTTT. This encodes CSVGEPSGLAWRYF.

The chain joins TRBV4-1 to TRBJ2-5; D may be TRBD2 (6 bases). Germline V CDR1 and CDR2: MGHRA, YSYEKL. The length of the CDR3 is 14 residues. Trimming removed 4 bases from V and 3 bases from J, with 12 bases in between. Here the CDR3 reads CASSPLGGKETQYF. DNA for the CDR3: TGCGCCAGCAGCCCCCTAGGAGGGAAAGAGACCCAGTACTTC.

The CDR3: CASSGFRGTDTQYF. The CDR3 DNA reads as TGCGCCAGCTCCGGGTTCCGGGGCACAGATACGCAGTATTTT. The chain combines TRBV5-1 with TRBJ2-3; unclear D gene. The CDR3 is 14 amino acids. V lost 7 bases and J lost 1, with 13 bases in between. Per germline, CDR1 SGHRS and CDR2 YFSETQ.